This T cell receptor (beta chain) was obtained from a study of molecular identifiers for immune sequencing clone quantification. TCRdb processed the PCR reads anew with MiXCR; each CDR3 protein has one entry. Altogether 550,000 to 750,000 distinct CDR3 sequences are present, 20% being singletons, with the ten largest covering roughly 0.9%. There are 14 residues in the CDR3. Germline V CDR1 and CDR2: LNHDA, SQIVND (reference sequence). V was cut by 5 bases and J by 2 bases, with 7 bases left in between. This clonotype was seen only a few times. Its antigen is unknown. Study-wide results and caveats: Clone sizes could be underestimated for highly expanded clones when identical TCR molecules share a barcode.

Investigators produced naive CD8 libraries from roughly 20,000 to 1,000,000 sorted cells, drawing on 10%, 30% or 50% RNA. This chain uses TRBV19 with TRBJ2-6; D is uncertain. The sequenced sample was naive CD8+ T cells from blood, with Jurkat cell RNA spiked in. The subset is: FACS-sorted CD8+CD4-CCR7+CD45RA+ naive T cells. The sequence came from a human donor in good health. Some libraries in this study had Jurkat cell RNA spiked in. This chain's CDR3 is CASSWNTGANVLTF. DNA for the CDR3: TGTGCCAGTAGTTGGAATACTGGGGCCAACGTCCTGACTTTC.